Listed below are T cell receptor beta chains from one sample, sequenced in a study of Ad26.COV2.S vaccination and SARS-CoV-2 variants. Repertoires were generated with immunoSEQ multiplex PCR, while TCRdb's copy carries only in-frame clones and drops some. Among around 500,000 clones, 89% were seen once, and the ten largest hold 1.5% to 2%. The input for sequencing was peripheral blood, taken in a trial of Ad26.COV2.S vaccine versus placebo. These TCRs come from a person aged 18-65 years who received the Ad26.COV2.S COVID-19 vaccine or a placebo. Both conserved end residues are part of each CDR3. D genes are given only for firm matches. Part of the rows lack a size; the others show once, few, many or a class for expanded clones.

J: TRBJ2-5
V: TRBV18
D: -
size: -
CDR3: CASSPRGDFETQYF
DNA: TGTGCCAGCTCACCACGGGGGGATTTCGAGACCCAGTACTTC

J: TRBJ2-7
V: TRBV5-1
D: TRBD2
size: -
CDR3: CASSPGLAGVNEQYF
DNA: TGCGCCAGCAGCCCTGGACTAGCGGGAGTCAACGAGCAGTACTTC

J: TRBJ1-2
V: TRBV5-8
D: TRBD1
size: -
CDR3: CASSLTGGNYGYTF
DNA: TGTGCCAGCAGCTTGACAGGGGGTAACTATGGCTACACCTTC

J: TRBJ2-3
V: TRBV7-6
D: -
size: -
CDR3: CASSWTVSDTQYF
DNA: TGTGCCAGCAGCTGGACTGTCTCAGATACGCAGTATTTT

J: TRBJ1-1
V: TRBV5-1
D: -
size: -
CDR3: CASSLTGGDEAFF
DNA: TGCGCCAGCAGCTTGACTGGAGGAGATGAAGCTTTCTTT

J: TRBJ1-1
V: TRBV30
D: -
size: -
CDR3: CAWRLGGRTEAFF
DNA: TGTGCCTGGAGATTGGGGGGCAGGACTGAAGCTTTCTTT

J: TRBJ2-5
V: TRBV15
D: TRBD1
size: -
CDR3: CATGQGMGETQYF
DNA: TGTGCCACCGGACAGGGGATGGGAGAGACCCAGTACTTC

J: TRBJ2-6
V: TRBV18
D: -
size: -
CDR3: CASSPNSPSGANVLTF
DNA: TGTGCCAGCTCACCAAACAGCCCCTCTGGGGCCAACGTCCTGACTTTC

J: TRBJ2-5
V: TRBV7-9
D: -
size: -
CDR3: CASSQNRLTEETQYF
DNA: TGTGCCAGCAGCCAAAATCGACTGACAGAAGAGACCCAGTACTTC

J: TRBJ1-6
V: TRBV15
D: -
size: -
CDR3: CATSRGSGYNSPLHF
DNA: TGTGCCACCAGCAGAGGCTCCGGTTATAATTCACCCCTCCACTTT

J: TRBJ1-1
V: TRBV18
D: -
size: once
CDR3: CASSPQASSLEAFF
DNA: TGTGCCAGCTCACCACAGGCTAGTAGTTTGGAAGCTTTCTTT

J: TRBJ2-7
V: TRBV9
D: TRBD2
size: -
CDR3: CASSPRAGLVGEQYF
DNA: TGTGCCAGCAGCCCCCGGGCGGGACTAGTGGGCGAGCAGTACTTC

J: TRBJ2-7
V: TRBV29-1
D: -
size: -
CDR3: CSARTLGYEQYF
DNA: TGCAGCGCCAGGACACTTGGCTACGAGCAGTACTTC

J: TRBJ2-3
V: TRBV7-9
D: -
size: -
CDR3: CASSPTSGPTDTQYF
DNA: TGTGCCAGCAGCCCCACTAGTGGCCCCACAGATACGCAGTATTTT

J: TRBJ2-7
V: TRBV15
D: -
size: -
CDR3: CATSRDKPGYEQYF
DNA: TGTGCCACCAGCAGAGATAAGCCGGGCTACGAGCAGTACTTC

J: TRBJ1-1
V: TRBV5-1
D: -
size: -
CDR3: CASSLGEEGSEAFF
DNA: TGCGCCAGCAGCTTGGGGGAGGAGGGGTCTGAAGCTTTCTTT

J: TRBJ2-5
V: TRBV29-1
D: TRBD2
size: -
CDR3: CSARLAADQETQYF
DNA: TGCAGCGCTCGCCTAGCGGCGGACCAAGAGACCCAGTACTTC

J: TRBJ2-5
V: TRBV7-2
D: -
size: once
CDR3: CASRVSGKETQYF
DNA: TGTGCCAGCAGGGTTTCAGGGAAAGAGACCCAGTACTTC

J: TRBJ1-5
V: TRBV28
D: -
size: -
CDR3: CASSLLGGSNQPQHF
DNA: TGTGCCAGCAGCCTATTGGGAGGGTCTAATCAGCCCCAGCATTTT

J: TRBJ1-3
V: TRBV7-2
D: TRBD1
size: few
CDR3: CASSTGTGGGNTIYF
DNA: TGTGCCAGCAGCACCGGGACAGGGGGCGGAAACACCATATATTTT

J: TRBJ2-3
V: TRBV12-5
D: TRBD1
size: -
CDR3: CASGQGDRGSTDTQYF
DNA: TGTGCTAGTGGCCAAGGGGACAGAGGGAGCACAGATACGCAGTATTTT

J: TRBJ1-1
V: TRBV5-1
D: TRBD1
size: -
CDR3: CASSLQGANTEAFF
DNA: TGCGCCAGCAGCCTCCAGGGGGCGAACACTGAAGCTTTCTTT

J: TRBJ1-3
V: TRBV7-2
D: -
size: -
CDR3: CASSLGGSGNTIYF
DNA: TGTGCCAGCAGCTTAGGGGGGTCTGGAAACACCATATATTTT

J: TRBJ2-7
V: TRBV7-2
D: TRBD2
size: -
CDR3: CASSRTSGSKSYEQYF
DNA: TGTGCCAGCAGCCGGACTAGCGGGAGTAAATCGTACGAGCAGTACTTC

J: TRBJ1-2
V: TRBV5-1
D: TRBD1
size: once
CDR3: CASRTGTVTNYGYTF
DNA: TGCGCCAGCAGAACCGGGACAGTGACTAACTATGGCTACACCTTC

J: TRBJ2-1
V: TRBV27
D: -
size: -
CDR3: CASSLRRSNEQFF
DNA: TGTGCCAGCAGTTTGAGGCGATCAAATGAGCAGTTCTTC

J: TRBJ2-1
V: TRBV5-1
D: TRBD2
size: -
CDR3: CASSLEAGLFSEQFF
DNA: TGCGCCAGCAGCTTGGAAGCGGGACTCTTTAGTGAGCAGTTCTTC

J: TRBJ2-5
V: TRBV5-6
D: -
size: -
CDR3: CASSLQGVGPQETQYF
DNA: TGTGCCAGCAGCTTACAGGGCGTCGGACCGCAAGAGACCCAGTACTTC

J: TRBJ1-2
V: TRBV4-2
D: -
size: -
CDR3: CASSQDFAAGKGYTF
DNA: TGTGCCAGCAGCCAAGATTTCGCGGCAGGGAAAGGCTACACCTTC

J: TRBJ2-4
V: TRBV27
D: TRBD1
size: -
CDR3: CASSPGQGSGIQYF
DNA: TGTGCCAGCAGTCCGGGACAGGGTTCAGGCATTCAGTACTTC

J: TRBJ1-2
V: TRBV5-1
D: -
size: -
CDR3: CASSLALGPANYGYTF
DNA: TGCGCCAGCAGCTTGGCCCTGGGACCGGCGAACTATGGCTACACCTTC

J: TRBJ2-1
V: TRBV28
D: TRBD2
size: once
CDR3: CAGSSGGTHNEQFF
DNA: TGTGCCGGATCTAGCGGGGGGACCCACAATGAGCAGTTCTTC

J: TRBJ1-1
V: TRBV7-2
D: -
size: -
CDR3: CASSLQENTEAFF
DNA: TGTGCCAGCAGCTTACAGGAAAACACTGAAGCTTTCTTT

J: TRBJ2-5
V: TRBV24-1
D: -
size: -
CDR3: CATSSRRARFGETQYF
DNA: TGTGCCACCAGTAGTCGCCGGGCCCGATTCGGGGAGACCCAGTACTTC

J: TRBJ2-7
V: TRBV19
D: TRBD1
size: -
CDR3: CASSSGGSYEQYF
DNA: TGTGCCAGTAGTTCAGGGGGATCCTACGAGCAGTACTTC

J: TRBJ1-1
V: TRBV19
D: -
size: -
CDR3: CASSIGGGGTEAFF
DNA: TGTGCCAGTAGTATAGGGGGCGGGGGCACTGAAGCTTTCTTT

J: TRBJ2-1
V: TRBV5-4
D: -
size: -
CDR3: CASSLGGYEQFF
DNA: TGTGCCAGCAGCTTGGGAGGATATGAGCAGTTCTTC

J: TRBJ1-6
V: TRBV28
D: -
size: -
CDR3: CASSGRYVALHF
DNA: TGTGCCAGCAGTGGCCGTTATGTGGCCCTCCACTTT

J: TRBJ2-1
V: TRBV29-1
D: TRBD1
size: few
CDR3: CSVGQGTYNEQFF
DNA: TGCAGCGTCGGACAGGGGACCTACAATGAGCAGTTCTTC

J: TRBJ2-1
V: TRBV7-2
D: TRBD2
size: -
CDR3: CASSLRSSSGGVDEQFF
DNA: TGTGCCAGCAGCTTAAGGTCGTCTAGCGGGGGGGTTGATGAGCAGTTCTTC

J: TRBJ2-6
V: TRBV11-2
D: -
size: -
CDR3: CASSLAQGAGANVLTF
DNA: TGTGCCAGCAGCTTAGCCCAGGGAGCTGGGGCCAACGTCCTGACTTTC

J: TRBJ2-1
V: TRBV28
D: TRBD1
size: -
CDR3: CASSSAGTGVRNEQFF
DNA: TGTGCCAGCAGTTCCGCCGGGACAGGGGTGCGAAATGAGCAGTTCTTC

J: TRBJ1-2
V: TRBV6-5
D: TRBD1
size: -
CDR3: CASSQGQNGYTF
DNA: TGTGCCAGCAGTCAGGGACAGAATGGCTACACCTTC

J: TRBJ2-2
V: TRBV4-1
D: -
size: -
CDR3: CASSQGGTHSYTGELFF
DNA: TGCGCCAGCAGCCAAGGGGGCACACACTCCTACACCGGGGAGCTGTTTTTT

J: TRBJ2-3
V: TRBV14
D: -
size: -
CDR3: CASSQGMGFTDTQYF
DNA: TGTGCCAGCAGCCAAGGAATGGGATTCACAGATACGCAGTATTTT

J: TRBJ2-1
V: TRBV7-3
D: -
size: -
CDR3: CASSPAGTYNEQFF
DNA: TGTGCCAGCAGCCCCGCGGGGACCTACAATGAGCAGTTCTTC

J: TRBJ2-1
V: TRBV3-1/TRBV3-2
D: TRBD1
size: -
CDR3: CASSQGTGDNEQFF
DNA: TGTGCCAGCAGCCAAGGGACAGGGGACAATGAGCAGTTCTTC

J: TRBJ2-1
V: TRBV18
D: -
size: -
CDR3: CASSPLPGGEQFF
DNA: TGTGCCAGCTCACCACTTCCCGGGGGTGAGCAGTTCTTC

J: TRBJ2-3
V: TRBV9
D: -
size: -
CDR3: CASSPDISTDTQYF
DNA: TGTGCCAGCAGCCCTGACATCAGCACAGATACGCAGTATTTT

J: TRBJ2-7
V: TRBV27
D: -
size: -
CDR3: CASSPTPQGQGGSYEQYF
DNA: TGTGCCAGCAGTCCAACCCCTCAGGGGCAGGGGGGTTCCTACGAGCAGTACTTC